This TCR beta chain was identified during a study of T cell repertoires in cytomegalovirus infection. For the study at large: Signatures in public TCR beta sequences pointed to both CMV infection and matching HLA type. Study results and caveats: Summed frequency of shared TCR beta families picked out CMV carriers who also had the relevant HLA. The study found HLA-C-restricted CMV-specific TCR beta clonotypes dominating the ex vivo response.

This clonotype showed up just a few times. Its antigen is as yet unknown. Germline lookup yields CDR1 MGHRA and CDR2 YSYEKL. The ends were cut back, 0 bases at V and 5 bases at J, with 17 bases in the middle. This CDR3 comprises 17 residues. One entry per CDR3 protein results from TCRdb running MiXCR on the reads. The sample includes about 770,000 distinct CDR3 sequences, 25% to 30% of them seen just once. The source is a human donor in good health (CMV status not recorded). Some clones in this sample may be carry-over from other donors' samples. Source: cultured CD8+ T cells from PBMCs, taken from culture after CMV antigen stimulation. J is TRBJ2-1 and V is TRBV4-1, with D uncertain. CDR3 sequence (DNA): TGCGCCAGCAGCCAAGATTTGGGCGACTGGGGTCACAATGAGCAGTTCTTC. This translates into CASSQDLGDWGHNEQFF.